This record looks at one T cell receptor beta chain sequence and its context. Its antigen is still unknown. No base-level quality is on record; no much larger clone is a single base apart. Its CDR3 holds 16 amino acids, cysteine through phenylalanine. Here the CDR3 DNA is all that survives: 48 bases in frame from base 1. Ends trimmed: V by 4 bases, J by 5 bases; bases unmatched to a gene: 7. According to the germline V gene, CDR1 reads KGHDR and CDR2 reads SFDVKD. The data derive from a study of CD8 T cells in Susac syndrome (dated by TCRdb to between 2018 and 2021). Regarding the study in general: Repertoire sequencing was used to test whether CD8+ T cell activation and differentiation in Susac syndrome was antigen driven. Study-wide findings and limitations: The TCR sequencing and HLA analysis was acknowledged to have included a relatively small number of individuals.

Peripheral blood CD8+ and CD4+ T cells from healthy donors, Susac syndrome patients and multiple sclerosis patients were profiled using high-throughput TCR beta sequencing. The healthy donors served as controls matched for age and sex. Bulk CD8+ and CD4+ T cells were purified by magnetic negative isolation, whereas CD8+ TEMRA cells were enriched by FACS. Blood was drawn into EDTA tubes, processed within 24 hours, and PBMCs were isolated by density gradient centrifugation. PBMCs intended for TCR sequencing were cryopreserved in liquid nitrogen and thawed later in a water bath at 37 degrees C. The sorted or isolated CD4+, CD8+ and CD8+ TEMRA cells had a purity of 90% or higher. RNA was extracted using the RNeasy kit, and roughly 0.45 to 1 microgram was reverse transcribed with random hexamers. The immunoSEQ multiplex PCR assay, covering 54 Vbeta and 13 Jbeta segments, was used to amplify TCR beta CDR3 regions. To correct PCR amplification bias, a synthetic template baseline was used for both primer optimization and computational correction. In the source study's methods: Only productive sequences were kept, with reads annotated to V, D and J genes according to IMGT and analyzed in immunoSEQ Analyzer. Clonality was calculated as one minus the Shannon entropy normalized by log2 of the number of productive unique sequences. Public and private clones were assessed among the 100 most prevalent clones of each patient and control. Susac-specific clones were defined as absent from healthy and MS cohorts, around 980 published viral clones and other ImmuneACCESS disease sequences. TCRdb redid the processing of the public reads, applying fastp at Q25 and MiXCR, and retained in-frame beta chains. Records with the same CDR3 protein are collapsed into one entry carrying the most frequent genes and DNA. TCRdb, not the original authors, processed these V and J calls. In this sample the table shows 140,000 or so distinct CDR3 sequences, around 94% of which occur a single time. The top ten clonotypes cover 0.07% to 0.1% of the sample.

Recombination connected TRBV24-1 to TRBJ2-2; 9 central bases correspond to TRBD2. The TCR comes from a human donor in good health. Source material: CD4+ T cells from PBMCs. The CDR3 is CATSDPTSGATGELFF. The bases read TGTGCCACCAGTGACCCGACTAGCGGAGCGACCGGGGAGCTGTTTTTT.